The text below deals with one T cell receptor (beta chain). It lacks a known antigen. Base-call qualities are not available, and no considerably larger clone is one nucleotide away. TCRbeta CDR3 regions were amplified from genomic DNA by means of the immunoSEQ Assay, a bias-controlled multiplex PCR. The authors' analysis ran thus. Within the assay, amplification of reference gene primers was used to estimate how many nucleated cells each sample contained. To quantify the absolute abundance of each unique TCRbeta CDR3 rearrangement, sequence reads were collapsed and filtered. For each sample, productive Simpson clonality was calculated as the square root of Simpson's diversity index over productive rearrangements. Drawn from immuneACCESS, this table holds only the in-frame rearrangements with V and J called that TCRdb kept. Clones are partly lost; checked studies trace under half to an unresolved V gene and leave the rest unexplained. From that table come the V and J calls and clone size; the DNA was used to work out D and trimming. The sample contains about 190,000 clones, roughly 84% of them found a single time. The ten largest account for about 10% of the sample.

Germline trimming: 7 bases from V, 4 bases from J; junction bases outside gene matches: 7. The CDR3, from cysteine to phenylalanine, totals 15 residues. The kept DNA is CDR3 alone, 45 bases in frame from the first base. For CDR1 and CDR2, the germline V gene lists SNHLY and FYNNEI. The sample belongs to a study of blood T cell repertoires in COVID-19 (dated by TCRdb to about 2020). Concerning the study at large: Collaborator samples came from the United States, Italy and Spain and covered acute and convalescent phases of COVID-19. The samples were drawn from two sources: the first 160 participants of the ongoing ImmuneRACE study, and over 1,000 subjects contributed by 6 global collaborators. Deeply sampled blood TCRbeta repertoires from subjects exposed to, actively infected with, or recovered from COVID-19 were included in the dataset. The prospective study material was composed of cDNA or gDNA derived from T cells, B-cell-depleted T cells, or PBMCs. The repertoires were released in a freely available public database meant as a resource for research on the immune response to SARS-CoV-2. The sample metadata nearly always contained a de-identified subject ID, COVID-19 status, age in years and sex. Where available, HLA class I and class II types were taken from metadata supplied by the sample provider and were not determined by assay-based typing. General conclusions and limits of the study: Clinical and demographic metadata were provided uncurated, with the amount varying by source and participant.

The collaborating institutions used their own protocols to collect whole blood in K2EDTA tubes. For TCRbeta analysis, collaborator samples were shipped as frozen whole blood, as isolated PBMCs, or as DNA extracted from either sample type. Recombination connected TRBV2 to TRBJ2-2; 9 bases in the junction line up with TRBD2. Sequencing used peripheral blood. The sequence derives from an elderly woman with active or convalescent COVID-19. Here is the DNA: TGTGCCAGCACTAAAACGCGGGAGGGCACCGGGGAGCTGTTTTTT. Translated, it reads CASTKTREGTGELFF.